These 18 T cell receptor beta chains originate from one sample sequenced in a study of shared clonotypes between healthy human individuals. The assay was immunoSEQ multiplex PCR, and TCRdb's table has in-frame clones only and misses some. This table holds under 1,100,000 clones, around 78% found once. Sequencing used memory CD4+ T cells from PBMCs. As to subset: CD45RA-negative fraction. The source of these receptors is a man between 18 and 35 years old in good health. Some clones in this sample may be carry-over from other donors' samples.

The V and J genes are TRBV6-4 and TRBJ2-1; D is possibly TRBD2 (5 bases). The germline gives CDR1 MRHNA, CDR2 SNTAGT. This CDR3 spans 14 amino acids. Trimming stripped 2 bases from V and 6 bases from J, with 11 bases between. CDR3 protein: CASSDAGSFNEQFF. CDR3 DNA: TGTGCCAGCAGTGACGCTGGGAGTTTCAATGAGCAGTTCTTC.

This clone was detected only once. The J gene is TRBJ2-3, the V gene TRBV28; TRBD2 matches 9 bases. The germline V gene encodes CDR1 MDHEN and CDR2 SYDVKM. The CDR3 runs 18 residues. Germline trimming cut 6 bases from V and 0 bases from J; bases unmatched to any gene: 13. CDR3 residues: CASSPLTLAGASTDTQYF. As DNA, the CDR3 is TGTGCCAGCAGCCCACTTACACTAGCGGGTGCTAGCACAGATACGCAGTATTTT.

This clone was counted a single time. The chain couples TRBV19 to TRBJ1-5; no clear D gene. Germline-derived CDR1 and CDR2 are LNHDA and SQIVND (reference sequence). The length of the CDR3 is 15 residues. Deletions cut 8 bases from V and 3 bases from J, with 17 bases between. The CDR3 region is CASSQPPTFNQPQHF. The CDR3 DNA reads TGTGCCAGTTCCCAACCGCCCACTTTCAATCAGCCCCAGCATTTT.

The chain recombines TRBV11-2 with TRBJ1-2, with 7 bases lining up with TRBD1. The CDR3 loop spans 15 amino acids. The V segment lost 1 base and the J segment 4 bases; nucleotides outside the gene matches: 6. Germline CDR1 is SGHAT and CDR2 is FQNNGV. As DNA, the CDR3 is TGTGCCAGCAGCTTAGCGACTGGGACAGCCTATGGCTACACCTTC. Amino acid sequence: CASSLATGTAYGYTF. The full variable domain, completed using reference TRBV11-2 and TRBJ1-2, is EAGVAQSPRYKIIEKRQSVAFWCNPISGHATLYWYQQILGQGPKLLIQFQNNGVVDDSQLPKDRFSAERLKGVDSTLKIQPAKLEDSAVYLCASSLATGTAYGYTFGSGTRLTVV.

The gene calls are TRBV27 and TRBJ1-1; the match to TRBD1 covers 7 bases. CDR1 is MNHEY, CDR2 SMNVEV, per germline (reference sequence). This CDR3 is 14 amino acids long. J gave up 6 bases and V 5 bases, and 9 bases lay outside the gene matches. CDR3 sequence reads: CASSPDRVVPEAFF. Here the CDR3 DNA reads TGTGCCAGCAGTCCTGACAGGGTCGTCCCTGAAGCTTTCTTT.

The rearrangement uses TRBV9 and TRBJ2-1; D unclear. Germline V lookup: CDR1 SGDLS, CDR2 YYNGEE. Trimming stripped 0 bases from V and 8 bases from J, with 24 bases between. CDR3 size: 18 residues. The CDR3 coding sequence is TGTGCCAGCAGCGTAGTAGAATCCAGGCTCAGTGGTGTCGATGAGCAGTTCTTC. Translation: CASSVVESRLSGVDEQFF.

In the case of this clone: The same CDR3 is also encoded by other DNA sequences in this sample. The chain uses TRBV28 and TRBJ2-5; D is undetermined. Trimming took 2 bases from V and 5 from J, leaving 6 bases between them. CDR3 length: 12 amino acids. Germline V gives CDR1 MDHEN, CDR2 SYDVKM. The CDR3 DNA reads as TGTGCCAGCAGTTTACTCAGGGAGACCCAGTACTTC. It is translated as CASSLLRETQYF.

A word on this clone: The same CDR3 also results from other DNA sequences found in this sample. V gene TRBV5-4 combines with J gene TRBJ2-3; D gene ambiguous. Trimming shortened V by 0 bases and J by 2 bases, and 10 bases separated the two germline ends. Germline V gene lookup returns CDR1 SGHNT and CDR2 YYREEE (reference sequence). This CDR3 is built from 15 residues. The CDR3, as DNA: TGTGCCAGCAGCTTGGGTGGCGGAATCACAGATACGCAGTATTTT. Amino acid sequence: CASSLGGGITDTQYF.

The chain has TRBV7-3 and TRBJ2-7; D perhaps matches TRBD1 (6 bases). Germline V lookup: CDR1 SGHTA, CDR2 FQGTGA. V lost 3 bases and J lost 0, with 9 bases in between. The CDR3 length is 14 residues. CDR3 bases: TGTGCCAGCAGCTTGGGGGCCACCTCCTACGAGCAGTACTTC. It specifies CASSLGATSYEQYF.

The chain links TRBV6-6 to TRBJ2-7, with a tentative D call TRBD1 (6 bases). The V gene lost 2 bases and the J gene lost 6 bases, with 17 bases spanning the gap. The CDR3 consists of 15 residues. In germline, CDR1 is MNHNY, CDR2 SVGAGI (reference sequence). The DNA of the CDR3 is TGTGCCAGCAGTTACGAGGGGACAAGGATGGCCGAGCAGTACTTC. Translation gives CASSYEGTRMAEQYF.

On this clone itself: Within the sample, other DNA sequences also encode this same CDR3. The CDR3 bases are TGCAGCGTTGAAGATCCTCCATCAGATACGCAGTATTTT. It yields the protein CSVEDPPSDTQYF. The chain links TRBV29-1 to TRBJ2-3; D is uncertain. CDR1 is SQVTM, CDR2 ANQGSEA, per germline. The CDR3 covers 13 residues. The V end lost 0 bases, the J end lost 4 bases, and 8 bases lay between the germline ends.

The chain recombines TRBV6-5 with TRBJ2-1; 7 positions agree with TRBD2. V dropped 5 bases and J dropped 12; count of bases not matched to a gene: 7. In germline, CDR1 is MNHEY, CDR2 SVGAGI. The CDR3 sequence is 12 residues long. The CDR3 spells CASSQPGLGQFF. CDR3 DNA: TGTGCCAGCAGTCAACCCGGACTAGGGCAGTTCTTC.

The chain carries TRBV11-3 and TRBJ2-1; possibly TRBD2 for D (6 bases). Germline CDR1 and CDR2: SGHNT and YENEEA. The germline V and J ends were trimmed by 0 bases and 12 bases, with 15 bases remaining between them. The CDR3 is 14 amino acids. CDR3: CASSLEQTSNGQFF. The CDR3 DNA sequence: TGTGCCAGCAGCTTAGAACAGACTAGTAACGGGCAGTTCTTC.

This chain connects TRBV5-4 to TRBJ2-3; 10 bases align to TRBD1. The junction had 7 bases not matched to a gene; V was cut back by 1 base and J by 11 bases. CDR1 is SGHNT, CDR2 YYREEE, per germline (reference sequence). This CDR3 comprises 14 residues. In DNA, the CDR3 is TGTGCCAGCAGCTTGCCGACAGGGGGCGGAGGGCAGTATTTT. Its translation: CASSLPTGGGGQYF.

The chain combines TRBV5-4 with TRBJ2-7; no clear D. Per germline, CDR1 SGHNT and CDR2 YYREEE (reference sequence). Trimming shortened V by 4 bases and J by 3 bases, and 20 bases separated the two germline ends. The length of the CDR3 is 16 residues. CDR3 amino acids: CASSQALTASFYEQYF. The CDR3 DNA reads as TGTGCCAGCAGCCAAGCACTCACAGCCTCCTTCTACGAGCAGTACTTC.

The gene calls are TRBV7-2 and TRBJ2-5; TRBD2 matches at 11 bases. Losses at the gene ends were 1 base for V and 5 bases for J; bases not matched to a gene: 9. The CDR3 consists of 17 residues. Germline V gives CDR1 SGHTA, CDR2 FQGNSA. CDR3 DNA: TGTGCCAGCAGCTTAGGTAGCGGGAGGGGAATAGGGGAGACCCAGTACTTC. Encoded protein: CASSLGSGRGIGETQYF.

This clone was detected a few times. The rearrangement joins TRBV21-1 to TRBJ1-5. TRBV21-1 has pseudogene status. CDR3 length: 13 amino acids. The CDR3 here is CASSTREDQPQHF. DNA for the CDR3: TGTGCCAGCAGCACGAGGGAGGATCAGCCCCAGCATTTT.

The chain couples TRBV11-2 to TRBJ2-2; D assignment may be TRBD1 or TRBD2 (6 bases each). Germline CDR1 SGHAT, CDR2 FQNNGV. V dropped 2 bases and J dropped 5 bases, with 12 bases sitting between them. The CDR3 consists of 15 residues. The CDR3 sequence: CASSLRQGRTGELFF. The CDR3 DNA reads TGTGCCAGCAGCTTACGCCAGGGGAGGACCGGGGAGCTGTTTTTT.